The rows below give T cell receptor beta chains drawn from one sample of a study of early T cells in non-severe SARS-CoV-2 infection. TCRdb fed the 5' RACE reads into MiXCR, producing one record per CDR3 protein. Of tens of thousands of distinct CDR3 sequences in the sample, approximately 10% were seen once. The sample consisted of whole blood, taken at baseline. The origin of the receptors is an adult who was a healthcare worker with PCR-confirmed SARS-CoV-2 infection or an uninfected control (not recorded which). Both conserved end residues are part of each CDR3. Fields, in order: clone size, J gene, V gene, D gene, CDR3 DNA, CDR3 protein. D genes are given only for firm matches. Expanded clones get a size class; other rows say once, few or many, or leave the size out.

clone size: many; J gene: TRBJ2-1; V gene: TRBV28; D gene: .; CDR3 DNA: TGTGCCAGCAGTCCCTTGGGCGCAATTGACTACAATGAGCAGTTCTTC; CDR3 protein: CASSPLGAIDYNEQFF
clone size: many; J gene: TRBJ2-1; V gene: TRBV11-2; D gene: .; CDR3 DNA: TGTGCCAGCAGCTTTGGCGGTGAGCAGTTCTTC; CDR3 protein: CASSFGGEQFF
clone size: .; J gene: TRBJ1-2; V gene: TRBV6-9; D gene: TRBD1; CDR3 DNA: TGTGCCAGCAGTCAGGACAGGGGGGGAGGCTACACCTTC; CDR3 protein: CASSQDRGGGYTF
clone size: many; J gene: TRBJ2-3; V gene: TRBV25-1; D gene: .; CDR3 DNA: TGTGCCAGCAGTGACCTGACGGAGCCCACAGATACGCAGTATTTT; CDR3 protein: CASSDLTEPTDTQYF
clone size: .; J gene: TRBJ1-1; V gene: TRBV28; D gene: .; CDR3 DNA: TGTGCCAGCAGTAACCGACCTTGGGCTTTCTTT; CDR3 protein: CASSNRPWAFF
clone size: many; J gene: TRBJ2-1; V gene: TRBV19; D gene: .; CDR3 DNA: TGTGCCAGTAGTATTTTCCACTCCTACAATGAGCAGTTCTTC; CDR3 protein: CASSIFHSYNEQFF
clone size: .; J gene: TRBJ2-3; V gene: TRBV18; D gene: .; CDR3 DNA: TGTGCCAGCTCACCACTTCCCAGCCCAGATACGCAGTATTTT; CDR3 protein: CASSPLPSPDTQYF
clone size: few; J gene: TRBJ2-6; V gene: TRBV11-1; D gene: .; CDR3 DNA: TGTGCCAGCAGCCGGCCTGGGGCCAACGTCCTGACTTTC; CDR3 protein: CASSRPGANVLTF
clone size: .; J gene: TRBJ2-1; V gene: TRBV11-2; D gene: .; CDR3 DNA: TGTGCCAGCAGCCCCCTTCAGATTGAGCAGTTCTTC; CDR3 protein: CASSPLQIEQFF
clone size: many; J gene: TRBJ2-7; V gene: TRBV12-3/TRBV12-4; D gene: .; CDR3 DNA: TGTGCCAGCAGTTTAACCCACGCCTCCTACGAGCAGTACTTC; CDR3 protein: CASSLTHASYEQYF
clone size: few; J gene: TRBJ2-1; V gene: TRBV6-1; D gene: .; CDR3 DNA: TGTGCCAGCGCAGGGTGGAATGAGCAGTTCTTC; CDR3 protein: CASAGWNEQFF
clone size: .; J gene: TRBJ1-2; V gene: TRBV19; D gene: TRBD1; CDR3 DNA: TGTGCCAGTATTGGGACAGGGAGGTATGGCTACACCTTC; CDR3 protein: CASIGTGRYGYTF
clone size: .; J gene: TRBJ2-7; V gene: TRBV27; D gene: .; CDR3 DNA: TGTGCCAGCAGTATGTGGACAGCCTCTCGAGAGCAGTACTTC; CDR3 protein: CASSMWTASREQYF
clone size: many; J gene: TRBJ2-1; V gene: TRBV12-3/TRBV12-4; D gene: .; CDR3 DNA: TGTGCCAGCAGTTTAATTTTGTCCCCCAGGCCTCTAAGCTCCTACAATGAGCAGTTCTTC; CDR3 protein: CASSLILSPRPLSSYNEQFF
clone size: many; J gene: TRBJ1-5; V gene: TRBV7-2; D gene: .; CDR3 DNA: TGTGCCAGCAGCTTAGCGCTCCGGCCAGGCCCATATAGCAATCAGCCCCAGCATTTT; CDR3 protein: CASSLALRPGPYSNQPQHF
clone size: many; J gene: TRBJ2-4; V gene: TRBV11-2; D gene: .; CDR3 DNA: TGTGCCAGCAGCGTGCGGTGGGCCAAAAACATTCAGTACTTC; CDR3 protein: CASSVRWAKNIQYF
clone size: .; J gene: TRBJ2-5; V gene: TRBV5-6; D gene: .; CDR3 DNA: TGTGCCAGCAGCTTGGAGCGAGGAGCCCTAGAGACCCAGTACTTC; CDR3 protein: CASSLERGALETQYF
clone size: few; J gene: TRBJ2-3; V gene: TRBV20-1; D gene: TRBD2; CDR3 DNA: TGCAGTGCTAGAGGTGCGCGGGGGTTCACAGATACGCAGTATTTT; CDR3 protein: CSARGARGFTDTQYF
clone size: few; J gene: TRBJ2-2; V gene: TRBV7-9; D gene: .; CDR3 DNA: TGTGCCAGCCTCCCGGGGAACACCGGGGAGCTGTTTTTT; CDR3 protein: CASLPGNTGELFF
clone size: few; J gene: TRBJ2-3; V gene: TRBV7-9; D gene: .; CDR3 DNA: TGTGCCAGCAGCTTAACAGGGAGCACAGATACGCAGTATTTT; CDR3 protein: CASSLTGSTDTQYF
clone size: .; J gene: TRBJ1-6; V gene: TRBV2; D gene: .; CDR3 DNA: TGTGCCAGCAGTGAAGGGGAGGTCTCACCCCTCCACTTT; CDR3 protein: CASSEGEVSPLHF
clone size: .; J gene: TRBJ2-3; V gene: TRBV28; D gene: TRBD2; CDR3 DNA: TGTGCCAGCAGTTTATTTGCGGGGGGGCAAGATACGCAGTATTTT; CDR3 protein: CASSLFAGGQDTQYF
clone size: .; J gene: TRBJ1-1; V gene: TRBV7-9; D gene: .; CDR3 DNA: TGTGCCAGCAGCTTAGACAGGAGGGAAGCTTTCTTT; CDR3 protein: CASSLDRREAFF
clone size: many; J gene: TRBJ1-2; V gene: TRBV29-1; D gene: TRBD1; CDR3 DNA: TGCAGCGTGACCACAGGGGTTAACTATGGCTACACCTTC; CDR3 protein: CSVTTGVNYGYTF
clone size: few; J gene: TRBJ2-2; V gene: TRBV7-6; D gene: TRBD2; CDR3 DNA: TGTGCCAGTGTCCAGGGAGGGATTAACACCGGGGAGCTGTTTTTT; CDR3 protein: CASVQGGINTGELFF
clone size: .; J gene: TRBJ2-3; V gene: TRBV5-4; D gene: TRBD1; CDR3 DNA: TGTGCCAGCAGCTTGGGGGACAGGGGAGTGAATACGCAGTATTTT; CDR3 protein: CASSLGDRGVNTQYF
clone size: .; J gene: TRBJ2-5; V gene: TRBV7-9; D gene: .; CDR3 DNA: TGTGCCAGCAGGGGGTCTCCAGAGACCCAGTACTTC; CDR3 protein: CASRGSPETQYF
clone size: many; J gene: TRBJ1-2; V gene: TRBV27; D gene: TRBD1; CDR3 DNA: TGTGCCAGCAGTCCGGGACAGGGATGGAATGGCTACACCTTC; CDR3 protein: CASSPGQGWNGYTF
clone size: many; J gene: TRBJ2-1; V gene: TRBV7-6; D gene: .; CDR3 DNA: TGTGCCAGCAGCGCATACCGGGATCTTGGGCTAAATGAGCAGTTCTTC; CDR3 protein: CASSAYRDLGLNEQFF
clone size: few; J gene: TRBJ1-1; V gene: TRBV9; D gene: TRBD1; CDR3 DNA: TGTGCCAGCACTCCGGGACAGTCGGACACTGAAGCTTTCTTT; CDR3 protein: CASTPGQSDTEAFF
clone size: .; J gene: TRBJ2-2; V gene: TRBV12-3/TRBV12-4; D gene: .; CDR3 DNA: TGTGCCAGCAGTTTCGGGGCGGGGGCTCACACCGGGGAGCTGTTTTTT; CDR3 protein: CASSFGAGAHTGELFF
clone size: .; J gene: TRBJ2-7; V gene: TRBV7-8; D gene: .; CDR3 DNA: TGTGCCAGCAGCCCAGGACATGCAAACGGCCCCTCCTACGAGCAGTACTTC; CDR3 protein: CASSPGHANGPSYEQYF
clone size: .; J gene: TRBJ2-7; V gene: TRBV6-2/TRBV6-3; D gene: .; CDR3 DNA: TGTGCCAGCAGTTACGTGGCCTACGAGCAGTACTTC; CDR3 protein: CASSYVAYEQYF
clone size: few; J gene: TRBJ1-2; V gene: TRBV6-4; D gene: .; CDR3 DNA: TGTGCCAGCAGCCCTTCACCATCCTTCTATGGCTACACCTTC; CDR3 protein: CASSPSPSFYGYTF
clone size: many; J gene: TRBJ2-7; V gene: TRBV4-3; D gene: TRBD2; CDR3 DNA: TGCGCCAGCAGCCAAGAGTCGGGTAGCGGGGGCTACGAGCAGTACTTC; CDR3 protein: CASSQESGSGGYEQYF
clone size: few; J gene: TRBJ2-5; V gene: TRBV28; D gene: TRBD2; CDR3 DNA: TGTGCCAGCGGTCGGGGGGGGACCCAAGAGACCCAGTACTTC; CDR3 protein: CASGRGGTQETQYF
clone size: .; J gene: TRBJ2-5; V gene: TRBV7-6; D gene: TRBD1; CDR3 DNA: TGTGCCAGCAGCACAAACAGGGGCCAAGAGACCCAGTACTTC; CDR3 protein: CASSTNRGQETQYF
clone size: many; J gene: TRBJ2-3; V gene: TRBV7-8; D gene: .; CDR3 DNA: TGTGCCAGCAGCTTATCCCCCGTTGGGGGATGGAGGAGCACAGATACGCAGTATTTT; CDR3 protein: CASSLSPVGGWRSTDTQYF
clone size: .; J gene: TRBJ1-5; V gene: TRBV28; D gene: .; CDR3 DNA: TGTGCCAGCTCCCGGAGGGATAACAATCAGCCCCAGCATTTT; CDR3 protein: CASSRRDNNQPQHF
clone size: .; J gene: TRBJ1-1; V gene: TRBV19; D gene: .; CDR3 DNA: TGTGCCAGTAGTGTAGTCGACAGTGAAGCTTTCTTT; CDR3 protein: CASSVVDSEAFF
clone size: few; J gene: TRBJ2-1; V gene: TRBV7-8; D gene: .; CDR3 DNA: TGTGCCAGCAGCCACGACACCGCCGACAGCCGCTTCTTC; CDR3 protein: CASSHDTADSRFF
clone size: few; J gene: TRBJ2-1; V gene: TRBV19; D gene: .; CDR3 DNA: TGTGCCAGTAGTCCGCTACGAGGCAGTGAGCAGTTCTTC; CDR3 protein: CASSPLRGSEQFF
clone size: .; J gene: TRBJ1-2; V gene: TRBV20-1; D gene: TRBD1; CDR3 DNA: TGCAGTGCTCTCAGGGGGGACGGCTACACCTTC; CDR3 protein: CSALRGDGYTF
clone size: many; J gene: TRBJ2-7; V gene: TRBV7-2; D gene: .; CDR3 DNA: TGTGCCAGCAGCTTAGGGGGGACTGCCCTCTCCTACGAGCAGTACTTC; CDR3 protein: CASSLGGTALSYEQYF
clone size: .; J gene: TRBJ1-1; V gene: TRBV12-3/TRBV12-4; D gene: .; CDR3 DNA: TGTGCCAGCAGTTTGGCCATGAACACTGAAGCTTTCTTT; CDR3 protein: CASSLAMNTEAFF
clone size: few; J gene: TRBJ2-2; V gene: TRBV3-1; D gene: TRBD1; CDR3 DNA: TGTGCCAGTGCGACAGGGAGGAACACCGGGGAGCTGTTTTTT; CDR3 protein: CASATGRNTGELFF
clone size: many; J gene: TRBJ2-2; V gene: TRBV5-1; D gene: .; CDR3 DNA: TGCGCCAGCAGCTTGGTTAGGGCGGACACCGGGGAGCTGTTTTTT; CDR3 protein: CASSLVRADTGELFF
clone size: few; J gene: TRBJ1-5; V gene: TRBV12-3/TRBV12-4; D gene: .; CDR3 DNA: TGTGCCAGCAGTAGAGGGGGATTGAGCAATCAGCCCCAGCATTTT; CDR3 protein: CASSRGGLSNQPQHF
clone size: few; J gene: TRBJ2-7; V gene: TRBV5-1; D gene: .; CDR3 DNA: TGCGCCAGCAGCTTGTCGGGGGATGGGTCTCGGTACTTC; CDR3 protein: CASSLSGDGSRYF
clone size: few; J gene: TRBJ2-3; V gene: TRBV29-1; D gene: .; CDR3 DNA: TGCAGCGTTGAGCGGGGGCGCCGGGATACGCAGTATTTT; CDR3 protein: CSVERGRRDTQYF
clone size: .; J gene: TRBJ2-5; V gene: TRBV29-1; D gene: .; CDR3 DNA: TGCAGCGTTGACTGGGGTCTGAGGGAGACCCAGTACTTC; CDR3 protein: CSVDWGLRETQYF
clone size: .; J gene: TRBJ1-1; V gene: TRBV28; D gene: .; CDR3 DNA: TGTGCCAGCAGTTTAGGGGGTATGGACAAAGCTTTCTTT; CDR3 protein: CASSLGGMDKAFF